This record looks at one TCR beta chain sequence and its context. This entry comes from a study of blood T cell repertoires in COVID-19. For the study at large: The study drew acute and convalescent COVID-19 samples from the United States, Italy and Spain.

The CDR3 is 15 residues long. V lost 5 bases, J lost 3 bases, and 6 bases stayed unmatched. Germline CDR1 and CDR2: SGHTA and FQGNSA. In the original processing: Quantification of nucleated cells was approximated via reference gene primer amplification. The method was immunoSEQ multiplex PCR; TCRdb's version includes in-frame clones alone and lacks a portion of them. That table gives V, J and clone size, and the DNA gave D and trimming. The repertoire holds about 77,000 clones, with 90% as singletons. The sample comprised peripheral blood. The source is a woman at least 80 years old with active or convalescent COVID-19. This chain joins TRBV7-2 and TRBJ1-5; TRBD1 matches 8 bases. As DNA, the CDR3 is TGTGCCAGCAGCCTATCGGGACAGGCCAATCAGCCCCAGCATTTT. Translated, it gives CASSLSGQANQPQHF.